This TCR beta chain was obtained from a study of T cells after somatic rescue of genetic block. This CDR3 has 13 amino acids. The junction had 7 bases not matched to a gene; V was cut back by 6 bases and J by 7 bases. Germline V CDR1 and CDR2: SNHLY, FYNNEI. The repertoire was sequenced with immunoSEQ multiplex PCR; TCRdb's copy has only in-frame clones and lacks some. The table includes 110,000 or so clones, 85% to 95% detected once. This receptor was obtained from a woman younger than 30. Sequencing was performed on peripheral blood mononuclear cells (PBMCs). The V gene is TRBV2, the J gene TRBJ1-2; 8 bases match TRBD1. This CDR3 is CASRPDRDFGYTF. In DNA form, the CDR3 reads TGTGCCAGCAGGCCGGACAGGGATTTTGGCTACACCTTC. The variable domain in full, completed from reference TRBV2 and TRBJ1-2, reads EPEVTQTPSHQVTQMGQEVILRCVPISNHLYFYWYRQILGQKVEFLVSFYNNEISEKSEIFDDQFSVERPDGSNFTLKIRSTKLEDSAMYFCASRPDRDFGYTFGSGTRLTVV.